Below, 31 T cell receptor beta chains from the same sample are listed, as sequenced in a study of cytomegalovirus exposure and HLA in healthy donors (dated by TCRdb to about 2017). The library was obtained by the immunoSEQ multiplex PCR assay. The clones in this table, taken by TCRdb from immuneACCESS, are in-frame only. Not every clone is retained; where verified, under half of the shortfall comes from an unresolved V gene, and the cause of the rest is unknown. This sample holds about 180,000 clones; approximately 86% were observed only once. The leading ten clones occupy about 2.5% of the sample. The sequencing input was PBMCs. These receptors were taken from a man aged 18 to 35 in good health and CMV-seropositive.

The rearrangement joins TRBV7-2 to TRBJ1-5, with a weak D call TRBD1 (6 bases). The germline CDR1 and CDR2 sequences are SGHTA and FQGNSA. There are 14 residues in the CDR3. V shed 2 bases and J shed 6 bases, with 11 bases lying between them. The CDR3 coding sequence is TGTGCCAGCAGCTTAACTAGGACAGCTCAGCCCCAGCATTTT. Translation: CASSLTRTAQPQHF. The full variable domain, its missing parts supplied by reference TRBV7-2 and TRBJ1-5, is GAGVSQSPSNKVTEKGKDVELRCDPISGHTALYWYRQSLGQGLEFLIYFQGNSAPDKSGLPSDRFSAERTGGSVSTLTIQRTQQEDSAVYLCASSLTRTAQPQHFGDGTRLSIL.

The CDR3 region is CASSEDNSYNEQFF. The DNA for the CDR3 is TGTGCCAGCAGTGAGGACAACTCCTACAATGAGCAGTTCTTC. V usage is TRBV6-4 and J usage is TRBJ2-1; a possible D gene is TRBD1 (5 bases). This CDR3 is built from 14 residues. The germline V and J ends were trimmed by 3 bases and 0 bases, with 6 bases remaining between them. Germline CDR1 is MRHNA and CDR2 is SNTAGT.

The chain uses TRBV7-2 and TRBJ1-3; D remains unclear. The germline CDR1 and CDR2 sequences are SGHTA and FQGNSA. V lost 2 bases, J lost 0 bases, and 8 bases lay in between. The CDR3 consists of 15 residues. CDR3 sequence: CASSLSPYSGNTIYF. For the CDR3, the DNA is TGTGCCAGCAGCTTATCTCCCTACTCTGGAAACACCATATATTTT.

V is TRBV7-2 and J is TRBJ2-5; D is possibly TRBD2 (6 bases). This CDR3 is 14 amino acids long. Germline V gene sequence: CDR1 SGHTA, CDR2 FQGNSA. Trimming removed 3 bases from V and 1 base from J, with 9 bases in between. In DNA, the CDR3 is TGTGCCAGCAGCTTGGTACTAGCCCAAGAGACCCAGTACTTC. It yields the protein CASSLVLAQETQYF.

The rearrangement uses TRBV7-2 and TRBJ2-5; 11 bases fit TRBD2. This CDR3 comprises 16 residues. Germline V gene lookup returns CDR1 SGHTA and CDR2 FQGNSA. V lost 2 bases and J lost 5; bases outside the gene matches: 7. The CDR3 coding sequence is TGTGCCAGCAGCTTATCCCCTAGCGGGGGGTTGGAGACCCAGTACTTC. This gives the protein CASSLSPSGGLETQYF.

The CDR3 region is CASSSQTGNEQYF. The CDR3 DNA is TGCGCCAGCAGCTCCCAGACAGGTAACGAGCAGTACTTC. The chain links TRBV5-1 to TRBJ2-7, with a tentative D call TRBD1 (6 bases). V was trimmed by 3 bases and J by 5 bases, leaving 12 bases between them. Germline CDR1 reads SGHRS; CDR2 reads YFSETQ. The CDR3 contains 13 residues.

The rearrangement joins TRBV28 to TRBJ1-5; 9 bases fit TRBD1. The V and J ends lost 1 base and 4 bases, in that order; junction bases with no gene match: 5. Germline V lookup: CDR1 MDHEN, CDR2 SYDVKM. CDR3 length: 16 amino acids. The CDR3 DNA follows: TGTGCCAGCAGTTTATTAGGGACAGGGACTAATCAGCCCCAGCATTTT. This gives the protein CASSLLGTGTNQPQHF.

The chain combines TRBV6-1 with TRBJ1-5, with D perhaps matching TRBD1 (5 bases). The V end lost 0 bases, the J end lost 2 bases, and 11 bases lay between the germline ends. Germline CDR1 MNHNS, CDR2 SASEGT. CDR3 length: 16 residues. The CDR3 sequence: CASSEAGASGNQPQHF. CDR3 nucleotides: TGTGCCAGCAGTGAAGCAGGGGCATCAGGCAATCAGCCCCAGCATTTT.

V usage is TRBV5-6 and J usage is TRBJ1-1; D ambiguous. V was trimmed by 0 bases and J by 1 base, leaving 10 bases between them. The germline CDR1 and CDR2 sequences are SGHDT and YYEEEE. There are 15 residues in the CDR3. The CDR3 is CASSLEGGENTEAFF. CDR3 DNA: TGTGCCAGCAGCTTGGAGGGCGGGGAGAACACTGAAGCTTTCTTT.

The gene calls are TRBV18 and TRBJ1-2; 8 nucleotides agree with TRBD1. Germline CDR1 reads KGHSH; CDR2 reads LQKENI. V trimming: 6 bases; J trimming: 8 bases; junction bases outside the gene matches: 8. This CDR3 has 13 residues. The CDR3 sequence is CASSAGGLGGYTF. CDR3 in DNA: TGTGCCAGCTCGGCAGGGGGCCTCGGAGGCTACACCTTC.

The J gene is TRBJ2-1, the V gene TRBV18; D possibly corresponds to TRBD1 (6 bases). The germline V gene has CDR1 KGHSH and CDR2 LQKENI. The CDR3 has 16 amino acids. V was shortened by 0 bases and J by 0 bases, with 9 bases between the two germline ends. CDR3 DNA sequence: TGTGCCAGCTCACCACCAACAGGGATCTCCTACAATGAGCAGTTCTTC. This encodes CASSPPTGISYNEQFF.

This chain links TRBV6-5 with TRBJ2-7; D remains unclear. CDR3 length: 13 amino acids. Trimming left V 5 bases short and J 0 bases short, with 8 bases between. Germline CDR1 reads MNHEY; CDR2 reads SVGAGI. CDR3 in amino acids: CASSRGSSYEQYF. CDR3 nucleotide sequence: TGTGCCAGCAGTCGAGGAAGCTCCTACGAGCAGTACTTC.

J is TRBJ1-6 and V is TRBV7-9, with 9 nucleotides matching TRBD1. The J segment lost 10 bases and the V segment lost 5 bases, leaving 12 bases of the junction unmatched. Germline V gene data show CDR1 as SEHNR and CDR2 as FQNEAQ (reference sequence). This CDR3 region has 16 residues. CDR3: CASSARGDRAASPLHF. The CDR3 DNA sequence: TGTGCCAGCAGCGCCCGCGGGGACAGGGCGGCATCACCCCTCCACTTT. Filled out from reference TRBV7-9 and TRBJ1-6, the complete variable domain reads DTGVSQNPRHKITKRGQNVTFRCDPISEHNRLYWYRQTLGQGPEFLTYFQNEAQLEKSRLLSDRFSAERPKGSFSTLEIQRTEQGDSAMYLCASSARGDRAASPLHFGNGTRLTVT.

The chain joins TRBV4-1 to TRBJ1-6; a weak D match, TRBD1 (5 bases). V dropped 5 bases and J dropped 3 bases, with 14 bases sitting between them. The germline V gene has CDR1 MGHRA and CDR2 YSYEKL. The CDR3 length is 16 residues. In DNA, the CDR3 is TGCGCCAGCAGCGCTCAGGGTCTCCTCTATAATTCACCCCTCCACTTT. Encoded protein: CASSAQGLLYNSPLHF.

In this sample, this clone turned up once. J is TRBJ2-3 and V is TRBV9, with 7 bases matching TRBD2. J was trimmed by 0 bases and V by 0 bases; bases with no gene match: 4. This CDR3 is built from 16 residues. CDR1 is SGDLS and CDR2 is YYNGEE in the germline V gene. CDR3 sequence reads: CASSVGGGDSTDTQYF. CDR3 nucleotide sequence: TGTGCCAGCAGCGTAGGGGGAGGGGATAGCACAGATACGCAGTATTTT.

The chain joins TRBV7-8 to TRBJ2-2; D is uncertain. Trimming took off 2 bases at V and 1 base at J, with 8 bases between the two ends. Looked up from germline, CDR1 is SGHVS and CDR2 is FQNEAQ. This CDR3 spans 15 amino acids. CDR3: CASSLSYLNTGELFF. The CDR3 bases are TGTGCCAGCAGCTTAAGCTACCTGAACACCGGGGAGCTGTTTTTT.

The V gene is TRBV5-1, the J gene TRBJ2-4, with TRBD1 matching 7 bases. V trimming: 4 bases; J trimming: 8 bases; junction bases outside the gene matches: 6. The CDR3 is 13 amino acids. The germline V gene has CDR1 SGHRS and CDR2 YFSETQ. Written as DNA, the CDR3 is TGCGCCAGCAGCCGACAGGGTTTAGACATTCAGTACTTC. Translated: CASSRQGLDIQYF.

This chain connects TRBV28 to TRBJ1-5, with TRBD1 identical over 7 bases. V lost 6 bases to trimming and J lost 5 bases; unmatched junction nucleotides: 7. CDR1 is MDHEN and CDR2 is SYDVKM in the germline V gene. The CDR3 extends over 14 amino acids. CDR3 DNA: TGTGCCAGCAGCCTAACAGGGGCCCATCAGCCCCAGCATTTT. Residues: CASSLTGAHQPQHF.

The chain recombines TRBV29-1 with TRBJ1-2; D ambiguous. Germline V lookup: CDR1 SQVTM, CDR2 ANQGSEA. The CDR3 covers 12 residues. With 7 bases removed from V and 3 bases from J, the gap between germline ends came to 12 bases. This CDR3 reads CSAEGRHYGYTF. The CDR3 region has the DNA TGCAGCGCCGAGGGAAGGCACTATGGCTACACCTTC. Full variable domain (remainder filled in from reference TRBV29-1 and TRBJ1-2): SAVISQKPSRDICQRGTSLTIQCQVDSQVTMMFWYRQQPGQSLTLIATANQGSEATYESGFVIDKFPISRPNLTFSTLTVSNMSPEDSSIYLCSAEGRHYGYTFGSGTRLTVV.

CDR3 nucleotide sequence: TGTGCCAGCAAAGAGACAGGAATAACCGGGGAGCTGTTTTTT. Encoded protein: CASKETGITGELFF. V gene TRBV5-4 combines with J gene TRBJ2-2; the D gene is possibly TRBD1 (6 bases). Germline CDR1 reads SGHNT; CDR2 reads YYREEE (reference sequence). The V and J ends lost 6 bases and 5 bases respectively, with 14 bases between them. The CDR3 extends over 14 amino acids.

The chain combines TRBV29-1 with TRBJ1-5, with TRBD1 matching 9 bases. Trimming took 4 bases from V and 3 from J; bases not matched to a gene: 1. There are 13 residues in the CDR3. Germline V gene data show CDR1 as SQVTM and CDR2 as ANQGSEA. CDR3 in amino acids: CSVGTGANQPQHF. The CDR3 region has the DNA TGCAGCGTTGGGACAGGGGCCAATCAGCCCCAGCATTTT.

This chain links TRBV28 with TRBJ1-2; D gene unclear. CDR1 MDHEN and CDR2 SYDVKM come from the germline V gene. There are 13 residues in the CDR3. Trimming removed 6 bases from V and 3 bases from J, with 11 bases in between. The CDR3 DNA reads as TGTGCCAGCAGCCCGTACATCGACTATGGCTACACCTTC. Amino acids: CASSPYIDYGYTF.

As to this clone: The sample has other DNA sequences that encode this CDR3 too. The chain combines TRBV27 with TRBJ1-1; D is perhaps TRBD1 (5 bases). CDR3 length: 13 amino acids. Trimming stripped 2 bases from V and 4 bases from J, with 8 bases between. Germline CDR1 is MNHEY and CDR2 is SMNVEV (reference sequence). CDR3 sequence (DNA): TGTGCCAGCAGTTTACTCGGGGGCACTGAAGCTTTCTTT. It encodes CASSLLGGTEAFF.

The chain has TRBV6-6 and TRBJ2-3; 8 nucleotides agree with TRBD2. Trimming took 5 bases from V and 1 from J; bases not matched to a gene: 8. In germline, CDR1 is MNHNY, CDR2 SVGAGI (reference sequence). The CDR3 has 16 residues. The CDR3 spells CASSSPGGGGTDTQYF. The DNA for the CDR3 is TGTGCCAGCAGTAGCCCCGGGGGGGGTGGCACAGATACGCAGTATTTT.

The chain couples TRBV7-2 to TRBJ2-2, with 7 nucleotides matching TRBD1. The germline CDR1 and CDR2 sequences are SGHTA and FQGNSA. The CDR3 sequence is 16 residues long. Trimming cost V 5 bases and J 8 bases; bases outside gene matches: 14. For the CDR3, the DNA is TGTGCCAGCAGCCACACCCGACAGGGTCGCAGGGGGGAGCTGTTTTTT. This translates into CASSHTRQGRRGELFF.

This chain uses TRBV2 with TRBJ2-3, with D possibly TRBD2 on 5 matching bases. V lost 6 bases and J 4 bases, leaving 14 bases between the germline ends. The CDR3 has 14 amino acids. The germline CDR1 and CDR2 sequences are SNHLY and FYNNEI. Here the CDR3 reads CASSSRAAADTQYF. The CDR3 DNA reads TGTGCCAGCAGCTCGAGGGCGGCGGCAGATACGCAGTATTTT. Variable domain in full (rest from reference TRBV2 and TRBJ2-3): EPEVTQTPSHQVTQMGQEVILRCVPISNHLYFYWYRQILGQKVEFLVSFYNNEISEKSEIFDDQFSVERPDGSNFTLKIRSTKLEDSAMYFCASSSRAAADTQYFGPGTRLTVL.

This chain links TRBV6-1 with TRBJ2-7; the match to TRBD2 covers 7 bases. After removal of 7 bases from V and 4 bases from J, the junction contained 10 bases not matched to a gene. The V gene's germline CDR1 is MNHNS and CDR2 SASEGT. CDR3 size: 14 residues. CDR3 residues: CASIRREGGYEQYF. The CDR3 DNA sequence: TGTGCCAGCATACGGAGGGAGGGCGGGTACGAGCAGTACTTC.

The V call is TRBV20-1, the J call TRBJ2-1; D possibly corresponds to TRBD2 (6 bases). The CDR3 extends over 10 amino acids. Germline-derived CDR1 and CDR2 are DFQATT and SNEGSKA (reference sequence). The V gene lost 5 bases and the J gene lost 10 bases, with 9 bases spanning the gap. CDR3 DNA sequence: TGCAGTGCTTGGACTATAGAGCAGTTCTTC. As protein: CSAWTIEQFF.

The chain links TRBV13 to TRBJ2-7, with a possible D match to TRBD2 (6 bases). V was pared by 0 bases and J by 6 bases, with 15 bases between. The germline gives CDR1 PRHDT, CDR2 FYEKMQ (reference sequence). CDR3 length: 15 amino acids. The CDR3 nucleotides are TGTGCCAGCAGCTTAGGGGCCGGTCCGGGGGTCGAGCAGTACTTC. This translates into CASSLGAGPGVEQYF. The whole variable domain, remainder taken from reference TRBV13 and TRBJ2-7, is AAGVIQSPRHLIKEKRETATLKCYPIPRHDTVYWYQQGPGQDPQFLISFYEKMQSDKGSIPDRFSAQQFSDYHSELNMSSLELGDSALYFCASSLGAGPGVEQYFGPGTRLTVT.

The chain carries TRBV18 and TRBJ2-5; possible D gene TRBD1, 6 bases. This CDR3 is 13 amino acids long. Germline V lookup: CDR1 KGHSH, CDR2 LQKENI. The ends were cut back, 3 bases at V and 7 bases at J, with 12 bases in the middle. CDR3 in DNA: TGTGCCAGCTCACCCGACAGGAGTGGGACCCAGTACTTC. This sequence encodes CASSPDRSGTQYF.

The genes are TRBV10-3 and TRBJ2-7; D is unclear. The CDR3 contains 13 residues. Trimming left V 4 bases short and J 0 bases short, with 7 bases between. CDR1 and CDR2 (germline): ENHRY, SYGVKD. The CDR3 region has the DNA TGTGCCATCAGTGGGTTCAGCTCCTACGAGCAGTACTTC. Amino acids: CAISGFSSYEQYF.